Sequencing of this T cell receptor (beta chain) was carried out in a study of cytomegalovirus exposure and HLA in healthy donors. Study in general: In an earlier analysis, 117 million unique TCR beta sequences were found from some 200 million T cells.

Findings and limits, study-wide: Reports credit the classifier with highly specific, highly sensitive diagnosis of cytomegalovirus status. Cytomegalovirus-associated TCR beta chains were listed, numbering roughly 150. When a later analysis was performed, an Asian-associated ancestry cluster reportedly had fewer N-insertions than the approximately 600-donor mean.

Trimming left V 5 bases short and J 3 bases short, with 17 bases between. Per the germline V gene, CDR1 is SGHTA and CDR2 is FQGNSA. There are 16 residues in the CDR3. In the case of this clone: Its antigen is unidentified.

Vbeta (60) and Jbeta (13) primers were used in the PCR. Libraries were prepared by immunoSEQ multiplex PCR; TCRdb keeps only in-frame clonotypes and omits some of them. In the table there are hundreds of thousands of clones, roughly 88% of which are singletons. The sequence was obtained from a boy between 2 and 10 years old in good health and CMV-seronegative. The chain is built from TRBV7-2 and TRBJ1-5; maybe TRBD1 (5 bases). Input material: PBMCs. The CDR3 loop is CASSPPPGGDNQPQHF. DNA for the CDR3: TGTGCCAGCAGCCCCCCACCCGGGGGGGACAATCAGCCCCAGCATTTT.